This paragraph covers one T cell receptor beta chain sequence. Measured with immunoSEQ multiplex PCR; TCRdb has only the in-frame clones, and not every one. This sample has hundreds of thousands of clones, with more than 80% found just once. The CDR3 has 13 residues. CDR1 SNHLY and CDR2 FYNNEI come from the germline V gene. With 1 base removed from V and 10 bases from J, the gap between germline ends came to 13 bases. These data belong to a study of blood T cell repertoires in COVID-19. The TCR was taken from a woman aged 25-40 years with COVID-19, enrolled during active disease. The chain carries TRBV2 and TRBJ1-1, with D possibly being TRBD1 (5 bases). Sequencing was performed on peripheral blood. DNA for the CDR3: TGTGCCAGCAGTGAAGGCCCGGGGGTGGGAGCTTTCTTT. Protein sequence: CASSEGPGVGAFF.